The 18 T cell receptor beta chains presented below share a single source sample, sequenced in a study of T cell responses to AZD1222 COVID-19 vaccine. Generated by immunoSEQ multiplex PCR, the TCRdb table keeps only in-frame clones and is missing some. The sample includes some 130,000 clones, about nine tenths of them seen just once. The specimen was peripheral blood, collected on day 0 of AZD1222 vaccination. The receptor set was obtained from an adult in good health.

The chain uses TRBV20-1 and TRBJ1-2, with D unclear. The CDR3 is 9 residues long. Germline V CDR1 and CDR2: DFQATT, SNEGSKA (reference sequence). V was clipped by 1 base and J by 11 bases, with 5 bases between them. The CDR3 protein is CSARVNYTF. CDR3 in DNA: TGCAGTGCTAGAGTAAATTACACCTTC.

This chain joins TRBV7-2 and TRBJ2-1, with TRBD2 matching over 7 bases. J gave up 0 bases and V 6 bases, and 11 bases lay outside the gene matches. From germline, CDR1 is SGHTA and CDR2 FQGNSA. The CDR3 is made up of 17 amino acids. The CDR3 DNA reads TGTGCCAGCAGGCGGGGGTTGAGTGACCGCTCCTACAATGAGCAGTTCTTC. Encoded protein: CASRRGLSDRSYNEQFF. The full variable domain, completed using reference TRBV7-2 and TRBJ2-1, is GAGVSQSPSNKVTEKGKDVELRCDPISGHTALYWYRQSLGQGLEFLIYFQGNSAPDKSGLPSDRFSAERTGGSVSTLTIQRTQQEDSAVYLCASRRGLSDRSYNEQFFGPGTRLTVL.

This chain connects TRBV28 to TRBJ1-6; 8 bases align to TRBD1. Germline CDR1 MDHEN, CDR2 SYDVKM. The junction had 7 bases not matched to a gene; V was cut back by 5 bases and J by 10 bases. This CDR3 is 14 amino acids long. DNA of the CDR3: TGTGCCAGCAGTGCTGGACAGGGCCGGTCACCCCTCCACTTT. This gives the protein CASSAGQGRSPLHF.

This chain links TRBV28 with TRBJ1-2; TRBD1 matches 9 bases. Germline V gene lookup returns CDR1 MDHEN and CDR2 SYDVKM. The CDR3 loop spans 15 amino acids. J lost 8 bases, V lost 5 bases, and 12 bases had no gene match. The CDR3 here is CASSPTGTGSRGYTF. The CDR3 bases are TGTGCCAGCAGTCCAACCGGGACAGGGTCTCGCGGCTACACCTTC.

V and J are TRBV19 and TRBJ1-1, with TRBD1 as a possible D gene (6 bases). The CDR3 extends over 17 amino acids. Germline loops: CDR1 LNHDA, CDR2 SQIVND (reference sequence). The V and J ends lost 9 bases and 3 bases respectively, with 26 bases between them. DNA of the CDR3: TGTGCCAGCATGAGCTATTCTGGCGGGCCAGGGGACACTGAAGCTTTCTTT. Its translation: CASMSYSGGPGDTEAFF. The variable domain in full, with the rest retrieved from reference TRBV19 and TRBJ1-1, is DGGITQSPKYLFRKEGQNVTLSCEQNLNHDAMYWYRQDPGQGLRLIYYSQIVNDFQKGDIAEGYSVSREKKESFPLTVTSAQKNPTAFYLCASMSYSGGPGDTEAFFGQGTRLTVV.

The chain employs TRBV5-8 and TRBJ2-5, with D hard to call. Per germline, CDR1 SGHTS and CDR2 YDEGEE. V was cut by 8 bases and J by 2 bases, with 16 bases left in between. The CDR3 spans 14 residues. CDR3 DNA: TGTGCCAGTAATTGGATAGGTCGACAAGAGACCCAGTACTTC. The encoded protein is CASNWIGRQETQYF.

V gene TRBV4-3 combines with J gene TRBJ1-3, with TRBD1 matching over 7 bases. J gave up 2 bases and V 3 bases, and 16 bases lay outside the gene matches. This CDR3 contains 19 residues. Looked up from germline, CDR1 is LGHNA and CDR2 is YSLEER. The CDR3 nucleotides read TGCGCCAGCAGCCACCCCGATCCTTACAGGGGACCCGCTGGAAACACCATATATTTT. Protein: CASSHPDPYRGPAGNTIYF.

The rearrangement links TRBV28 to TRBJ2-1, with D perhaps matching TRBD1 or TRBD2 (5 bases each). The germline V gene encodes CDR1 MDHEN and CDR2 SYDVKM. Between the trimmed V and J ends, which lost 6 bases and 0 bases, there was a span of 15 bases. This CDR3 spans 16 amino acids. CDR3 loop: CASSPSGPSSYNEQFF. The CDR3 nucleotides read TGTGCCAGCAGCCCGTCGGGACCCAGCTCCTACAATGAGCAGTTCTTC.

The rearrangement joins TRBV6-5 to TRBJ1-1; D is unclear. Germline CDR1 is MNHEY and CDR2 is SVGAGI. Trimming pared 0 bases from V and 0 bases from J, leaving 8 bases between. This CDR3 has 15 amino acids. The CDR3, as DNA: TGTGCCAGCAGTTACTCATCCAGGTTGAACACTGAAGCTTTCTTT. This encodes CASSYSSRLNTEAFF.

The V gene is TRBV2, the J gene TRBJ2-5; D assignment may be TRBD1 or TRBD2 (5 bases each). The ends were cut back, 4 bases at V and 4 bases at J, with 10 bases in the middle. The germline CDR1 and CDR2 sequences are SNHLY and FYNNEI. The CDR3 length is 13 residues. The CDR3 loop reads CASSGGSVETQYF. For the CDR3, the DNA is TGTGCCAGCAGTGGGGGGAGCGTAGAGACCCAGTACTTC.

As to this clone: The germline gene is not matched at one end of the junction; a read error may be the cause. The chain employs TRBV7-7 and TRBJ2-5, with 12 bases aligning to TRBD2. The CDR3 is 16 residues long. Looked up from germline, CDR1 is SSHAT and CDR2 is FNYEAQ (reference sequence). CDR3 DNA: TGTGCTAGCAGCCCTAGCGGGGGGGCCTCCCAAGAGACCCAGTACTTC. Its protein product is CASSPSGGASQETQYF.

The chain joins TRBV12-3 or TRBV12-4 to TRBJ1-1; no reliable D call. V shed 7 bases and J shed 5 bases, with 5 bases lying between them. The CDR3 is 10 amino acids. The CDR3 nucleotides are TGTGCCAGCATCCATACTGAAGCTTTCTTT. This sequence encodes CASIHTEAFF.

CDR3 sequence reads: CASSPYGSNQPQHF. The CDR3 DNA follows: TGTGCCAGCAGCCCCTACGGTAGCAATCAGCCCCAGCATTTT. This chain uses TRBV7-8 with TRBJ1-5; no definite D call. Germline values: CDR1 SGHVS, CDR2 FQNEAQ. This CDR3 is 14 amino acids long. V lost 5 bases to trimming and J lost 0 bases, with 8 bases between them.

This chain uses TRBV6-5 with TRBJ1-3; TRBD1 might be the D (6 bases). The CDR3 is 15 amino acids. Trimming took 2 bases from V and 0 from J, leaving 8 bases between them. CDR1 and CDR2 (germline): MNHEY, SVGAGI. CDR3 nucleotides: TGTGCCAGCAGTTACGGGACACTCTCTGGAAACACCATATATTTT. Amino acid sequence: CASSYGTLSGNTIYF.

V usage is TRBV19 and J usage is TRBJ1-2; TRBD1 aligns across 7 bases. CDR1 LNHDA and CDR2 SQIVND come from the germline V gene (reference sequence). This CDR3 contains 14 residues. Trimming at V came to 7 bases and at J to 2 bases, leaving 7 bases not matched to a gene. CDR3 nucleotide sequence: TGTGCCAGTACCCCGGACAGGCTAAACTATGGCTACACCTTC. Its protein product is CASTPDRLNYGYTF.

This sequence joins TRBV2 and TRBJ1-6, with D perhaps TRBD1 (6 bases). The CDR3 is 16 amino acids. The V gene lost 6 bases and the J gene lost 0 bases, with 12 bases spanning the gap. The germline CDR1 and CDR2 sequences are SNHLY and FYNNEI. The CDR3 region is CASRVDRNSYNSPLHF. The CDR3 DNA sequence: TGTGCCAGCAGGGTGGACAGAAACTCCTATAATTCACCCCTCCACTTT.

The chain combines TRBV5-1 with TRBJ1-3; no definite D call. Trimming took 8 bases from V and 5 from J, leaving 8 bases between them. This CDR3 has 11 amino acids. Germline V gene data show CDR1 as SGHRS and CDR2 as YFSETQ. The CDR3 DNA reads TGCGCCAGGGCTACAAGAAACACCATATATTTT. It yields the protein CARATRNTIYF. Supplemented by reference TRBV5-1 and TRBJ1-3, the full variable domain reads KAGVTQTPRYLIKTRGQQVTLSCSPISGHRSVSWYQQTPGQGLQFLFEYFSETQRNKGNFPGRFSGRQFSNSRSEMNVSTLELGDSALYLCARATRNTIYFGEGSWLTVV.

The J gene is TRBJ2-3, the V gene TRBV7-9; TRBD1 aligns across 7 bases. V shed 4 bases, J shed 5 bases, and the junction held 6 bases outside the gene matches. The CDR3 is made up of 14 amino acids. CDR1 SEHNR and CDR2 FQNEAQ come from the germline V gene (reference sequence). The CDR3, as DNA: TGTGCCAGCAGCTCCACAACAGGGGTAGATACGCAGTATTTT. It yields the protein CASSSTTGVDTQYF.